The T cell receptor (beta chain) described here comes from a study of response to subunit inactivated influenza vaccine. Notes on the study in general: Every seasonal influenza vaccination brings in few new T cells, the authors suggested.

This clonotype was seen a handful of times. Its specificity is unknown. The germline gives CDR1 MDHEN, CDR2 SYDVKM. This CDR3 contains 15 residues. V was pared by 6 bases and J by 3 bases, with 14 bases between. Each CDR3 protein gets one entry after TCRdb re-called the RT-PCR reads with MiXCR. The sample shows about 650,000 distinct CDR3 sequences, approximately 15% of them seen only once. The sample was PBMCs from blood, taken less than 13 days after vaccination. The sequence derives from a man in his fifties who received an inactivated influenza vaccine. V is TRBV28 and J is TRBJ1-4; D possibly corresponds to TRBD1 (5 bases). This CDR3 reads CASRPSGGSNEKLFF. The CDR3 DNA is TGTGCCAGCAGGCCTTCTGGGGGGTCTAATGAAAAACTGTTTTTT.